This TCR beta chain was captured in a study of blood T cells in healthy people across ages. Study as a whole: About one barcoded TCR beta cDNA was captured per two T cells.

A second about 7 to 12 cycle PCR used barcoded and J-beta primers. TCRdb recomputed calls from the 5' RACE reads with MiXCR, one row per CDR3 protein. The data contain 2 million or so distinct CDR3 sequences, around half of them singletons. The authors isolated at least 6.5 million PBMCs per sample. The V and J ends lost 4 bases and 8 bases, in that order; junction bases with no gene match: 8. The CDR3 is made up of 14 amino acids. The germline V gene has CDR1 MNHEY and CDR2 SVGEGT. V usage is TRBV6-2 or TRBV6-3 and J usage is TRBJ2-1, with 7 bases matching TRBD2. The TCR comes from a woman aged 40 to 49 in good health. Source material: blood. CDR3 coding DNA: TGTGCCAGCAGTTTGCGGGGGATAAGCTATGAGCAGTTCTTC. Translation: CASSLRGISYEQFF.